The rows below give T cell receptor beta chains drawn from one sample of a study of CD8 T cells in ankylosing spondylitis. TCRdb ran MiXCR on the 5' RACE reads and lists one entry per CDR3 protein. The data show fewer than 350,000 distinct CDR3 sequences, roughly 12% seen once. Sequences were obtained from blood, either unsorted or a sorted T cell fraction (not recorded which). Receptor source: a female donor with ankylosing spondylitis or in good health (not recorded which). The CDR3 runs from the conserved cysteine through the conserved F or W. A D gene is named only where the DNA matches it firmly. The size entry is marked missing in some rows and otherwise reads once, few, many or a size class.

D gene: .
V gene: TRBV7-2
J gene: TRBJ2-1
clone size: many
CDR3 protein: CASSLAGAGAYNEQFF
CDR3 DNA: TGTGCCAGCAGCTTAGCGGGAGCGGGTGCTTACAATGAGCAGTTCTTC

D gene: .
V gene: TRBV20-1
J gene: TRBJ2-5
clone size: many
CDR3 protein: CSANNKDRLSETQYF
CDR3 DNA: TGCAGTGCCAATAATAAGGACAGACTTTCAGAGACCCAGTACTTC

D gene: TRBD1
V gene: TRBV20-1
J gene: TRBJ2-1
clone size: many
CDR3 protein: CSARTGQGPINEQFF
CDR3 DNA: TGCAGTGCTAGGACGGGACAGGGACCCATCAATGAGCAGTTCTTC

D gene: TRBD2
V gene: TRBV12-3/TRBV12-4
J gene: TRBJ2-1
clone size: .
CDR3 protein: CASSKTSVAGVGYNEQFF
CDR3 DNA: TGTGCCAGCAGTAAGACCTCCGTAGCGGGCGTAGGCTACAATGAGCAGTTCTTC

D gene: .
V gene: TRBV10-2
J gene: TRBJ2-6
clone size: few
CDR3 protein: CASRNRERLTF
CDR3 DNA: TGCGCCAGCAGAAACAGGGAGCGCCTGACTTTC

D gene: .
V gene: TRBV20-1
J gene: TRBJ2-7
clone size: .
CDR3 protein: CSARDARREGPYEQYF
CDR3 DNA: TGCAGTGCTAGAGACGCACGGCGGGAAGGACCCTACGAGCAGTACTTC

D gene: .
V gene: TRBV11-1
J gene: TRBJ2-3
clone size: few
CDR3 protein: CASSSETWAEPKSDTQYF
CDR3 DNA: TGTGCCAGCAGCTCAGAGACTTGGGCAGAGCCAAAATCAGATACGCAGTATTTT

D gene: .
V gene: TRBV5-1
J gene: TRBJ1-1
clone size: many
CDR3 protein: CASRVQGLMNTEAFF
CDR3 DNA: TGCGCCAGCAGAGTCCAGGGTCTCATGAACACTGAAGCTTTCTTT

D gene: .
V gene: TRBV20-1
J gene: TRBJ2-7
clone size: few
CDR3 protein: CSAWVGEQYF
CDR3 DNA: TGCAGTGCTTGGGTGGGCGAGCAGTACTTC

D gene: .
V gene: TRBV6-5
J gene: TRBJ2-6
clone size: few
CDR3 protein: CASSYSEGANVLTF
CDR3 DNA: TGTGCCAGCAGTTACTCCGAGGGGGCCAACGTCCTGACTTTC

D gene: TRBD2
V gene: TRBV10-1
J gene: TRBJ2-5
clone size: many
CDR3 protein: CASSESLAGTRNF
CDR3 DNA: TGCGCCAGCAGTGAGTCGCTAGCGGGGACAAGGAACTTC

D gene: TRBD2
V gene: TRBV28
J gene: TRBJ2-3
clone size: many
CDR3 protein: CASKGGSYTDTQYF
CDR3 DNA: TGTGCCAGCAAGGGAGGGTCGTACACAGATACGCAGTATTTT

D gene: TRBD1
V gene: TRBV28
J gene: TRBJ2-1
clone size: .
CDR3 protein: CASSFGTGVNEQFF
CDR3 DNA: TGTGCCAGCAGTTTTGGGACAGGTGTCAATGAGCAGTTCTTC

D gene: .
V gene: TRBV28
J gene: TRBJ2-1
clone size: many
CDR3 protein: CASSLPVSQQFF
CDR3 DNA: TGTGCCAGCAGTTTACCAGTCAGTCAGCAGTTCTTC

D gene: TRBD1
V gene: TRBV7-8
J gene: TRBJ1-2
clone size: .
CDR3 protein: CASSLASTGARYGHTF
CDR3 DNA: TGTGCCAGCAGCTTAGCCAGTACAGGGGCGCGGTATGGCCACACCTTC

D gene: TRBD1
V gene: TRBV14
J gene: TRBJ2-1
clone size: few
CDR3 protein: CASSRSDRAYNEQFF
CDR3 DNA: TGTGCCAGCAGCCGATCGGACAGGGCCTACAATGAGCAGTTCTTC

D gene: .
V gene: TRBV4-1
J gene: TRBJ2-3
clone size: .
CDR3 protein: CASSQVATNTDTQYF
CDR3 DNA: TGCGCCAGCAGCCAAGTAGCGACAAACACAGATACGCAGTATTTT

D gene: TRBD1
V gene: TRBV20-1
J gene: TRBJ2-7
clone size: many
CDR3 protein: CSARDRTGKAIEQYF
CDR3 DNA: TGCAGTGCTAGAGATCGGACAGGGAAAGCTATCGAGCAGTACTTC

D gene: .
V gene: TRBV5-1
J gene: TRBJ1-2
clone size: .
CDR3 protein: CASSYGGDYGYTF
CDR3 DNA: TGCGCCAGCAGCTATGGGGGCGACTATGGCTACACCTTC

D gene: TRBD1
V gene: TRBV18
J gene: TRBJ2-1
clone size: .
CDR3 protein: CASSPRQGASNEQFF
CDR3 DNA: TGTGCCAGCTCCCCCCGGCAGGGGGCTAGCAATGAGCAGTTCTTC